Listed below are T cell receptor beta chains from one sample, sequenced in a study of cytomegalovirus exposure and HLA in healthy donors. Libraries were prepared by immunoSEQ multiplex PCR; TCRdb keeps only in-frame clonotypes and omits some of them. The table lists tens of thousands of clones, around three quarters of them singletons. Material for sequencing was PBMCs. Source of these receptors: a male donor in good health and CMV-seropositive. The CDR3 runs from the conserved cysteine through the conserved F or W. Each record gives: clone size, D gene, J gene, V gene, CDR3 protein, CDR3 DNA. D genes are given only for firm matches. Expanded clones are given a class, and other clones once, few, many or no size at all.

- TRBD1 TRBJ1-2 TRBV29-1 CSVRTGGTLYGYTF TGCAGCGTAAGGACAGGGGGCACGCTCTATGGCTACACCTTC
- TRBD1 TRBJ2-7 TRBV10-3 CAIRPTGQGHEQYF TGTGCCATCAGGCCTACGGGACAGGGGCACGAGCAGTACTTC
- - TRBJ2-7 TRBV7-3 CASSPQQAPATVQYF TGTGCCAGCAGCCCCCAACAGGCCCCTGCCACCGTGCAGTACTTC
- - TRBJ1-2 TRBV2 CATSRQGNSFYGYTF TGTGCCACCTCGCGGCAGGGAAACTCTTTCTATGGCTACACCTTC
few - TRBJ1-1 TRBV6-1 CASRGTGHGNTEAFF TGTGCCAGCAGGGGAACGGGACATGGGAACACTGAAGCTTTCTTT
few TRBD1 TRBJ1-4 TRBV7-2 CASSSTGATNEKLFF TGTGCCAGCAGCAGTACAGGGGCCACTAATGAAAAACTGTTTTTT
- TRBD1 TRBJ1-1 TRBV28 CASSRGLGGTGTEAFF TGTGCCAGCAGCCGGGGGCTAGGGGGCACGGGGACTGAAGCTTTCTTT
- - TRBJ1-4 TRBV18 CASSPSQRGEKLFF TGTGCCAGCTCACCATCTCAACGGGGTGAAAAACTGTTTTTT
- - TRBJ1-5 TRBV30 CAWSYITGNRNQPQHF TGTGCCTGGAGCTATATTACAGGGAACAGGAATCAGCCCCAGCATTTT
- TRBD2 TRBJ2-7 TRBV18 CASSLQLAGAGRHEQYF TGTGCCAGCTCACTGCAACTAGCGGGGGCCGGGCGGCACGAGCAGTACTTC
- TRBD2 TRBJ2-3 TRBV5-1 CASSLELAGYTDTQYF TGCGCCAGCAGCTTGGAGCTAGCGGGTTACACAGATACGCAGTATTTT
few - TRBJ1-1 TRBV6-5 CASRNSREGNTEAFF TGTGCCAGCAGAAACTCGCGGGAGGGAAACACTGAAGCTTTCTTT
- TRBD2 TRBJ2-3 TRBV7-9 CASSLGLAGVGDTQYF TGTGCCAGCAGCTTAGGACTAGCGGGAGTGGGAGATACGCAGTATTTT
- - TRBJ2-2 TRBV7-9 CASSLLQAVGPGELFF TGTGCCAGCAGCTTATTACAGGCGGTTGGGCCCGGAGAGCTGTTTTTT
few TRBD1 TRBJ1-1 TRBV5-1 CASSQGTGGVTEAFF TGCGCCAGCAGCCAGGGGACAGGGGGCGTTACTGAAGCTTTCTTT
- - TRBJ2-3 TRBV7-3 CASSLTDLATDTQYF TGTGCCAGCAGCTTAACAGATCTGGCCACAGATACGCAGTATTTT
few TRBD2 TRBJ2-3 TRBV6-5 CASSYSAGGRDTQYF TGTGCCAGCAGTTACTCTGCGGGGGGGCGAGATACGCAGTATTTT
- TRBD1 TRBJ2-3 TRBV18 CASSRGQDTDTQYF TGTGCCAGCTCAAGAGGACAGGACACAGATACGCAGTATTTT
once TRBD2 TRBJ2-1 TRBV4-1 CASSPRRVTSGIASSYNEQFF TGCGCCAGCAGCCCCCGGAGGGTGACTAGCGGGATTGCTAGTTCCTACAATGAGCAGTTCTTC
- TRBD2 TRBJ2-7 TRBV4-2 CASSQDWSSGRVYEQYF TGTGCCAGCAGCCAAGATTGGTCTAGCGGGAGGGTTTACGAGCAGTACTTC
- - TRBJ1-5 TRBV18 CASSLGGGNQPQHF TGTGCCAGCTCTCTAGGGGGGGGCAATCAGCCCCAGCATTTT
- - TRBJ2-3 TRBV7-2 CASSLRRQGHTDTQYF TGTGCCAGCAGCTTACGTCGGCAGGGGCACACAGATACGCAGTATTTT
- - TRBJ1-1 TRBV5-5 CASSLMELYTEAFF TGTGCCAGCAGCTTAATGGAGCTTTACACTGAAGCTTTCTTT
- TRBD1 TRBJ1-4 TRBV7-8 CASSVGTTGASEKLFF TGTGCCAGCAGCGTCGGGACGACAGGGGCGAGTGAAAAACTGTTTTTT
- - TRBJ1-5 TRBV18 CASSLDMNQPQHF TGTGCCAGCTCCCTGGACATGAATCAGCCCCAGCATTTT